Listed here are 5 T cell receptor beta chains from one sample, sequenced in a study of T cell clonotyping in hematopoietic cell transplantation. Clones were read by immunoSEQ multiplex PCR, and TCRdb kept only the in-frame ones, dropping some. The sample carries over 25,000 clones, nearly 97% recorded once. Sequenced material: peripheral blood mononuclear cells. These TCRs come from a man aged 50 to 59 in good health. Some clones in this sample may be carry-over from other donors' samples.

The gene calls are TRBV28 and TRBJ1-4; D not resolved. Germline V gene lookup returns CDR1 MDHEN and CDR2 SYDVKM. This CDR3 has 11 residues. Trimming removed 8 bases at V and 7 bases at J, with 8 bases between. The chain's CDR3 is CASEDGEKLFF. The CDR3 DNA reads as TGTGCCAGCGAGGACGGTGAAAAACTGTTTTTT.

J is TRBJ1-2 and V is TRBV28; tentative D call: TRBD1 (5 bases). This CDR3 has 16 residues. Germline V gene sequence: CDR1 MDHEN, CDR2 SYDVKM. Deletions cut 5 bases from V and 4 bases from J, with 20 bases between. CDR3 sequence: CASSPPDRYSPYGYTF. The CDR3 DNA reads as TGTGCCAGCAGTCCCCCCGACAGATATAGTCCCTATGGCTACACCTTC.

The rearrangement uses TRBV9 and TRBJ1-4, with 8 positions matching TRBD1. The trim removed 3 bases at V and 6 bases at J, leaving 10 bases unmatched. This CDR3 region has 16 residues. The germline gives CDR1 SGDLS, CDR2 YYNGEE. The CDR3 loop reads CASSGRTGFHDEKLFF. CDR3 DNA: TGTGCCAGCAGCGGACGGACAGGGTTTCATGATGAAAAACTGTTTTTT.

The chain uses TRBV6-1 and TRBJ2-3; D may be TRBD2 (6 bases). V lost 0 bases and J 1 base, leaving 8 bases between the germline ends. The CDR3 loop spans 15 amino acids. CDR1 and CDR2 (germline): MNHNS, SASEGT. The CDR3 bases are TGTGCCAGCAGTGAAGCCGGCGGGGGCACAGATACGCAGTATTTT. It specifies CASSEAGGGTDTQYF.

CDR3 nucleotides: TGTGCCAGCAGCCGCGGGTGGGTCCAAGAGACCCAGTACTTC. Translating gives CASSRGWVQETQYF. The gene calls are TRBV7-2 and TRBJ2-5; perhaps TRBD2 as D (5 bases). Germline V gives CDR1 SGHTA, CDR2 FQGNSA. The CDR3 covers 14 residues. The V end was cut by 5 bases, the J end by 1 base, with 11 bases between.